These 2 T cell receptor beta chains were sequenced from one sample in a study of a mutant IDH1 vaccine in newly diagnosed glioma. Profiled with immunoSEQ multiplex PCR; TCRdb holds only in-frame clones, not every one. The sample shows under 90,000 clones, 79% of them seen only once. Time point specified: baseline, week 1 (first vaccination visit). Stated treatment: pre-vaccination baseline after standard-of-care therapy. The sequenced sample was PBMCs, obtained from a glioma patient treated with radiotherapy, temozolomide or both. These receptors were collected from a man aged 45 to 65 with glioma.

This chain uses TRBV13 with TRBJ2-7; D perhaps matches TRBD1 (6 bases). V dropped 5 bases and J dropped 4 bases, with 9 bases sitting between them. The CDR3 has 12 residues. CDR1 is PRHDT and CDR2 is FYEKMQ in the germline V gene (reference sequence). The CDR3 loop reads CASSIQGYEQYF. CDR3 sequence (DNA): TGTGCCAGCAGCATACAGGGTTACGAGCAGTACTTC.

This clone occurred once. This chain's CDR3 is CASTEDRGKYGYTF. The CDR3 coding sequence is TGTGCCAGCACCGAGGACAGGGGGAAATATGGCTACACCTTC. V and J are TRBV6-6 and TRBJ1-2, with 10 bases fitting TRBD1. V lost 7 bases and J lost 5; bases outside the gene matches: 7. The length of the CDR3 is 14 residues. The germline V gene has CDR1 MNHNY and CDR2 SVGAGI (reference sequence).